What follows are 29 T cell receptor beta chains derived from one specimen sequenced in a study of human T cells and chemical hapten exposure. MiXCR, run by TCRdb on the RACE reads, gives a single entry per CDR3 protein. The profile shows under 60,000 distinct CDR3 sequences, 8% to 13% of them singletons. Indicated time point: patch test 1, 2 weeks after DPC sensitization. As to treatment: therapeutic diphenylcyclopropenone sensitization with weekly scalp DPC. Researchers extracted total RNA from unfractionated whole blood. The sample was whole blood, taken in connection with sensitization to the hapten diphenylcyclopropenone (DPC). The receptors derive from a woman between 40 and 50 years old with alopecia areata. Some clones in this sample may be carry-over from other donors' samples.

V is TRBV11-3 and J is TRBJ1-1; weak D call: TRBD1 (5 bases). CDR3 size: 14 residues. Germline V gene lookup returns CDR1 SGHNT and CDR2 YENEEA. The ends were cut back, 0 bases at V and 3 bases at J, with 8 bases in the middle. The CDR3 bases are TGTGCCAGCAGCTTAGAGGGGGTCCACACTGAAGCTTTCTTT. Translating it yields CASSLEGVHTEAFF.

The chain carries TRBV10-3 and TRBJ1-1; D is unresolved. Germline CDR1 ENHRY, CDR2 SYGVKD. V gave up 0 bases and J gave up 5 bases, with 1 base separating them. CDR3 length equals 11 residues. CDR3 sequence reads: CAISESTEAFF. The CDR3 DNA is TGTGCCATCAGTGAGTCGACTGAAGCTTTCTTT.

This clonotype showed up just a few times. J is TRBJ1-2 and V is TRBV10-3; the match to TRBD1 covers 11 bases. Germline assignment: CDR1 ENHRY and CDR2 SYGVKD. Trimming took 5 bases from V and 6 from J; bases not matched to a gene: 5. This CDR3 comprises 14 residues. The CDR3 protein is CAISPGQGEHGYTF. CDR3 coding DNA: TGTGCCATCAGTCCGGGACAGGGGGAGCATGGCTACACCTTC.

The J gene is TRBJ2-1, the V gene TRBV11-1; D possibly corresponds to TRBD2 (6 bases). CDR3 length: 15 amino acids. Germline CDR1 and CDR2: SGHAT and FQDESV (reference sequence). V lost 3 bases to trimming and J lost 8 bases, with 17 bases between them. CDR3 DNA: TGTGCCAGCAGCTTTTCCCGGGACTGGGGCTATGAGCAGTTCTTC. It encodes CASSFSRDWGYEQFF.

This clonotype was observed at least ten times. The chain has TRBV30 and TRBJ2-3; D is unresolved. Germline-derived CDR1 and CDR2 are GTSNPN and SVGIG (reference sequence). V was cut by 3 bases and J by 3 bases, with 7 bases left in between. This CDR3 region has 12 residues. The CDR3 spells CAWSRLTDTQYF. The CDR3, as DNA: TGTGCCTGGAGCCGTCTGACAGATACGCAGTATTTT.

The chain recombines TRBV24-1 with TRBJ2-1, with 9 bases lining up with TRBD2. The CDR3 consists of 17 residues. V shed 2 bases and J 1 base; nucleotides not matched to a gene: 5. Germline V gene lookup returns CDR1 KGHDR and CDR2 SFDVKD. As DNA, the CDR3 is TGTGCCACCAGTGATTCCTCCGGACTAGCGTCCTACAATGAGCAGTTCTTC. It encodes CATSDSSGLASYNEQFF.

This clonotype was seen only a few times. The chain links TRBV3-1 to TRBJ2-7, with D unclear. V gave up 4 bases and J gave up 2 bases, with 9 bases separating them. CDR1 is LGHDT, CDR2 YNNKEL, per germline (reference sequence). The CDR3 totals 13 residues. The chain's CDR3 is CASSPPMAYEQYF. In nucleotides, the CDR3 is TGTGCCAGCAGCCCTCCTATGGCCTACGAGCAGTACTTC.

V is TRBV20-1 and J is TRBJ2-3; 10 bases are a match to TRBD2. The ends lost 6 bases at V and 4 bases at J; junction bases unmatched: 10. Germline CDR1 is DFQATT and CDR2 is SNEGSKA (reference sequence). The CDR3 spans 15 residues. CDR3 sequence: CSAATSGGAADTQYF. As DNA, the CDR3 is TGCAGTGCCGCAACCAGCGGGGGGGCTGCAGATACGCAGTATTTT.

At least ten counts were recorded for this clonotype. The chain carries TRBV29-1 and TRBJ2-7, with D unresolved. V was trimmed by 4 bases and J by 3 bases, leaving 4 bases between them. This CDR3 is built from 10 residues. Germline CDR1 SQVTM, CDR2 ANQGSEA. CDR3 sequence: CSVGSYEQYF. The CDR3 coding sequence is TGCAGCGTTGGGAGCTACGAGCAGTACTTC.

In its sample, this clonotype was seen many times. The chain links TRBV28 to TRBJ1-2, with D possibly being TRBD1 (5 bases). V was clipped by 2 bases and J by 4 bases, with 8 bases between them. The CDR3 has 13 amino acids. In germline, CDR1 is MDHEN, CDR2 SYDVKM. Written as DNA, the CDR3 is TGTGCCAGCAGTTTACAGGGCACCTATGGCTACACCTTC. Its protein product is CASSLQGTYGYTF.

This clonotype appeared many times. This chain uses TRBV5-5 with TRBJ1-1, with TRBD1 identical over 9 bases. J gave up 6 bases and V 4 bases, and 4 bases lay outside the gene matches. CDR1 SGHKS and CDR2 YYEKEE come from the germline V gene (reference sequence). This CDR3 spans 13 amino acids. The CDR3 sequence is CASSRDRDAEAFF. CDR3 nucleotide sequence: TGTGCCAGCAGCCGGGACAGGGATGCTGAAGCTTTCTTT.

This clonotype was detected ten times or more. The genes are TRBV4-1 and TRBJ2-1; D may be TRBD2 (5 bases). CDR1 and CDR2 from the germline V gene are MGHRA and YSYEKL. This CDR3 is built from 14 residues. Trimming pared 4 bases from V and 8 bases from J, leaving 15 bases between. In DNA form, the CDR3 reads TGCGCCAGCAGCCCACTCGTGGGAGTCCATGAGCAGTTCTTC. It is translated as CASSPLVGVHEQFF.

This clonotype was observed many times. The V and J genes are TRBV6-2 or TRBV6-3 and TRBJ1-5; 9 positions agree with TRBD1. There are 17 residues in the CDR3. Germline assignment: CDR1 MNHEY and CDR2 SVGEGT. The J segment lost 5 bases and the V segment lost 4 bases, leaving 12 bases of the junction unmatched. CDR3 amino acids: CASSWRDRVRTYQPQHF. The CDR3 coding sequence is TGTGCCAGCAGTTGGCGGGACAGGGTCCGGACCTATCAGCCCCAGCATTTT.

This clonotype was recorded a few times. This chain joins TRBV19 and TRBJ2-7, with 8 bases aligning to TRBD1. V lost 2 bases and J lost 2; bases outside the gene matches: 5. The CDR3 sequence is 15 residues long. CDR1 is LNHDA and CDR2 is SQIVND in the germline V gene (reference sequence). DNA of the CDR3: TGTGCCAGTAGTATACAGGGGGCGATCGCCTACGAGCAGTACTTC. Translation: CASSIQGAIAYEQYF.

The table lists this clonotype with many counts. The rearrangement links TRBV5-1 to TRBJ2-7; 9 positions match TRBD2. Germline V CDR1 and CDR2: SGHRS, YFSETQ. The CDR3 contains 16 residues. J lost 2 bases, V lost 0 bases, and 6 bases had no gene match. CDR3: CASSLEPSGTPYEQYF. In nucleotides, the CDR3 is TGCGCCAGCAGCTTGGAGCCTAGCGGGACTCCCTACGAGCAGTACTTC.

In this sample, this clonotype turned up many times. CDR3 coding DNA: TGTGCCAGCAGTTTAGGCGAGACCCAGTACTTC. Protein sequence: CASSLGETQYF. The chain combines TRBV28 with TRBJ2-5; no clear D. The CDR3 contains 11 residues. Germline V lookup: CDR1 MDHEN, CDR2 SYDVKM. V was pared by 2 bases and J by 5 bases, with 3 bases between.

This clonotype was observed a handful of times. The V gene is TRBV7-9, the J gene TRBJ2-7; TRBD2 matches at 7 bases. There are 16 residues in the CDR3. J gave up 3 bases and V 0 bases, and 8 bases lay outside the gene matches. Germline loops: CDR1 SEHNR, CDR2 FQNEAQ (reference sequence). CDR3: CASSLAPRTSRYEQYF. Written as DNA, the CDR3 is TGTGCCAGCAGCTTAGCCCCCCGGACTAGTCGCTACGAGCAGTACTTC.

The gene calls are TRBV5-5 and TRBJ2-7; D is undetermined. Germline V gene lookup returns CDR1 SGHKS and CDR2 YYEKEE (reference sequence). The germline V and J ends were trimmed by 0 bases and 5 bases, with 6 bases remaining between them. CDR3 size: 12 residues. The CDR3 sequence is CASSLEGNEQYF. For the CDR3, the DNA is TGTGCCAGCAGCTTGGAAGGGAACGAGCAGTACTTC.

This clonotype was detected ten times or more. This chain connects TRBV27 to TRBJ1-4; D call uncertain. The V end was cut by 0 bases, the J end by 4 bases, with 12 bases between. CDR1 MNHEY and CDR2 SMNVEV come from the germline V gene (reference sequence). This CDR3 has 16 residues. The CDR3 coding sequence is TGTGCCAGCAGTTTATCCATGACATATGGTAATGAAAAACTGTTTTTT. Amino acid sequence: CASSLSMTYGNEKLFF.

This clonotype was seen a handful of times. The chain carries TRBV5-1 and TRBJ2-5, with D maybe TRBD2 (5 bases). Germline V gene data show CDR1 as SGHRS and CDR2 as YFSETQ. The CDR3 is 14 residues long. Trimming stripped 4 bases from V and 5 bases from J, with 15 bases between. CDR3 loop: CASSLGGIRETQYF. CDR3 nucleotide sequence: TGCGCCAGCAGCCTTGGAGGCATTCGGGAGACCCAGTACTTC.

This clonotype was observed many times. The junction departs from germline at one end; a sequencing error may be responsible. The chain has TRBV7-2 and TRBJ2-4, with 7 nucleotides matching TRBD2. The CDR3 is 16 amino acids. The germline gives CDR1 SGHTA, CDR2 FQGNSA. The CDR3 nucleotides read TGTGCCAGCAGCTTAGCTGGGGCGGGAGCCCAAAACATTCAGTACTTC. It specifies CASSLAGAGAQNIQYF.

This clonotype was picked up many times. The CDR3 bases are TGTGCCAGCAGTTCCGCCCTTGGGGGGGAGCAGTACTTC. Its translation is CASSSALGGEQYF. The chain combines TRBV12-3 or TRBV12-4 with TRBJ2-7; maybe TRBD2 (6 bases). The CDR3 spans 13 residues. Trimming removed 4 bases at V and 7 bases at J, with 14 bases between.

The chain has TRBV30 and TRBJ2-5; D possibly corresponds to TRBD2 (7 bases). CDR1 is GTSNPN and CDR2 is SVGIG in the germline V gene (reference sequence). Trimming left V 5 bases short and J 0 bases short, with 16 bases between. The CDR3 extends over 15 amino acids. The CDR3 DNA follows: TGTGCCTGGGGGAGGGGGACTCCGTACCAAGAGACCCAGTACTTC. Protein product: CAWGRGTPYQETQYF.

In this sample, this clonotype turned up many times. This chain uses TRBV5-1 with TRBJ2-7; tentatively, D is TRBD1 (6 bases). The CDR3 runs to 14 residues. Germline V CDR1 and CDR2: SGHRS, YFSETQ. V dropped 0 bases and J dropped 6 bases, with 13 bases sitting between them. CDR3 amino acids: CASSLAPQGPEQYF. CDR3 in DNA: TGCGCCAGCAGCTTGGCTCCACAGGGCCCCGAGCAGTACTTC.

The chain is built from TRBV18 and TRBJ2-7, with 9 positions matching TRBD1. CDR1 KGHSH and CDR2 LQKENI come from the germline V gene. The length of the CDR3 is 15 residues. V lost 3 bases to trimming and J lost 6 bases; unmatched junction nucleotides: 9. The CDR3 bases are TGTGCCAGCTCACCGCCGGGACAGGGCCCCCGCGAGCAGTACTTC. Its translation: CASSPPGQGPREQYF.

The chain has TRBV28 and TRBJ1-1; a weak D match, TRBD1 (6 bases). CDR1 is MDHEN and CDR2 is SYDVKM in the germline V gene. The CDR3 has 14 amino acids. Trimming pared 5 bases from V and 7 bases from J, leaving 17 bases between. In nucleotides, the CDR3 is TGTGCCAGCAGTGAAGACAGGCGCCATCATGAAGCTTTCTTT. Protein: CASSEDRRHHEAFF.

This clonotype was counted many times. The chain uses TRBV10-2 and TRBJ2-3; tentatively, D is TRBD2 (6 bases). This CDR3 has 16 amino acids. Trimming removed 2 bases from V and 0 bases from J, with 12 bases in between. Germline CDR1 and CDR2: WSHSY and SAAADI. The CDR3 nucleotides are TGCGCCAGCAGTGAGGGGGCGGGAATGAGCACAGATACGCAGTATTTT. This sequence encodes CASSEGAGMSTDTQYF.

The chain combines TRBV7-9 with TRBJ2-3; 10 bases match TRBD2. The germline V gene encodes CDR1 SEHNR and CDR2 FQNEAQ (reference sequence). The CDR3 is 17 amino acids. Losses at the gene ends were 10 bases for V and 0 bases for J; bases not matched to a gene: 13. The DNA of the CDR3 is TGTGCCATAAACGGACTAGCGGAGGACATTAGCACAGATACGCAGTATTTT. This codes for CAINGLAEDISTDTQYF. The whole variable domain, filled in from reference TRBV7-9 and TRBJ2-3, reads DTGVSQNPRHKITKRGQNVTFRCDPISEHNRLYWYRQTLGQGPEFLTYFQNEAQLEKSRLLSDRFSAERPKGSFSTLEIQRTEQGDSAMYLCAINGLAEDISTDTQYFGPGTRLTVL.

This clonotype was observed a few times. V is TRBV29-1 and J is TRBJ2-7; D remains ambiguous. There are 13 residues in the CDR3. V was cut by 7 bases and J by 0 bases, with 13 bases left in between. Germline V CDR1 and CDR2: SQVTM, ANQGSEA. CDR3 DNA sequence: TGCAGCGCCAAAGTCCCCCTCTCCTACGAGCAGTACTTC. Its translation: CSAKVPLSYEQYF.